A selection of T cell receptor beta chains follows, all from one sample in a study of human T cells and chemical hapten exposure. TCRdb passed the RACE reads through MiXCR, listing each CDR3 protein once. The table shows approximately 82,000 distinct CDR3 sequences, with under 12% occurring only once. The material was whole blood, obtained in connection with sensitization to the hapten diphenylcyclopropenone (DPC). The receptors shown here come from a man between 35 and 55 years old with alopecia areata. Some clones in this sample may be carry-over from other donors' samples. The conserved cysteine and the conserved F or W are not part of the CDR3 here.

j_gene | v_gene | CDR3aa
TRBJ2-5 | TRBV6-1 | ASSRDGSGGETQY
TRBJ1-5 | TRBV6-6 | ASSYSDRYQPQH
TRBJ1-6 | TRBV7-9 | ASSFGDSPLH
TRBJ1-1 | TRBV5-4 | ASSRPGQYTEAF
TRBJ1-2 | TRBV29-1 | SVEEGDFSNYGYT
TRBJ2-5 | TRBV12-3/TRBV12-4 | ASSLGSRRETQY
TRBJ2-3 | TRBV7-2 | ASRLGLAKDTQY
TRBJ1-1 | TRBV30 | AWSPGLRNTEAF
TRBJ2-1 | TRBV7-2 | ASSSRALISEQF
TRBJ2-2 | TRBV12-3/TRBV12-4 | ASSVARPGGLSNTGELF
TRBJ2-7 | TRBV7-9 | ASSLEAPSDEQY
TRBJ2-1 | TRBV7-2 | ASSPPGASYNEQF
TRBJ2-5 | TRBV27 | ASSPFLSETQY
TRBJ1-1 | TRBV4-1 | ASSQDGRGGRTEAF
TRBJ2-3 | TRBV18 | ASSPLGTGHTDTQY
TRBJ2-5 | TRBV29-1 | SVFPDAVEETQY
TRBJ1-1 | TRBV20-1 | SARDLEVGGGNTEAF